This passage covers 9 T cell receptor beta chains from one sample sequenced in a study of blood T cell repertoires in COVID-19. Sequencing was performed with immunoSEQ multiplex PCR; in TCRdb, only in-frame clones are kept and a portion is missing. This sample has a few hundred thousand clones, with over 85% found just once. The specimen was peripheral blood. These receptors all stem from a woman aged 30 to 39 with COVID-19, enrolled during active disease.

Remarks on this clone: The sample contains more than one DNA sequence encoding this CDR3. The J gene is TRBJ2-3, the V gene TRBV19; tentatively, D is TRBD2 (7 bases). Deletions cut 4 bases from V and 3 bases from J, with 11 bases between. The CDR3 is made up of 14 amino acids. Germline V gives CDR1 LNHDA, CDR2 SQIVND (reference sequence). CDR3 sequence: CASSRGGRTDTQYF. CDR3 sequence (DNA): TGTGCCAGTAGTAGGGGGGGGCGAACAGATACGCAGTATTTT. Using reference TRBV19 and TRBJ2-3 for the parts outside the CDR3, the full variable domain is DGGITQSPKYLFRKEGQNVTLSCEQNLNHDAMYWYRQDPGQGLRLIYYSQIVNDFQKGDIAEGYSVSREKKESFPLTVTSAQKNPTAFYLCASSRGGRTDTQYFGPGTRLTVL.

The rearrangement uses TRBV7-9 and TRBJ1-1, with 7 positions matching TRBD1. J gave up 1 base and V 4 bases, and 0 bases lay outside the gene matches. Per the germline V gene, CDR1 is SEHNR and CDR2 is FQNEAQ (reference sequence). This CDR3 region has 13 residues. The CDR3 is CASSWTGNTEAFF. The CDR3 DNA reads TGTGCCAGCAGCTGGACAGGGAACACTGAAGCTTTCTTT.

The chain has TRBV6-4 and TRBJ1-2; 10 bases are shared with TRBD1. The V and J ends lost 2 bases and 8 bases, in that order; junction bases with no gene match: 5. Germline values: CDR1 MRHNA, CDR2 SNTAGT. The length of the CDR3 is 14 residues. In DNA form, the CDR3 reads TGTGCCAGCAGTGACGGGACAGGGGTCTTCGGCTACACCTTC. It is translated as CASSDGTGVFGYTF.

This chain connects TRBV4-2 to TRBJ1-1; no clear D gene. The CDR3 contains 17 residues. CDR1 and CDR2 from the germline V gene are LGHNA and YNFKEQ. The V gene lost 7 bases and the J gene lost 2 bases, with 23 bases spanning the gap. In DNA, the CDR3 is TGTGCCAGCACCTCAAGGTCCGACGGGGTGAGAAACACTGAAGCTTTCTTT. Protein: CASTSRSDGVRNTEAFF.

The V gene is TRBV2, the J gene TRBJ2-7; D perhaps matches TRBD1 (6 bases). Trimming removed 7 bases from V and 7 bases from J, with 17 bases in between. CDR1 is SNHLY and CDR2 is FYNNEI in the germline V gene. This CDR3 contains 13 residues. CDR3 sequence reads: CASNPFGGREQYV. As DNA, the CDR3 is TGTGCCAGCAACCCGTTTGGGGGCCGAGAGCAGTACGTC.

In its sample, this clone was seen once. The chain employs TRBV19 and TRBJ1-1; 12 bases match TRBD1. V lost 5 bases and J lost 7; bases outside the gene matches: 5. Germline V gene sequence: CDR1 LNHDA, CDR2 SQIVND (reference sequence). The CDR3 length is 14 residues. This CDR3 reads CASSVGTGGFEAFF. CDR3 nucleotide sequence: TGTGCCAGTAGTGTTGGGACAGGGGGCTTTGAAGCTTTCTTT. The full variable domain, with the rest looked up from reference TRBV19 and TRBJ1-1, is DGGITQSPKYLFRKEGQNVTLSCEQNLNHDAMYWYRQDPGQGLRLIYYSQIVNDFQKGDIAEGYSVSREKKESFPLTVTSAQKNPTAFYLCASSVGTGGFEAFFGQGTRLTVV.

The chain couples TRBV2 to TRBJ1-1; no firm D call. Germline V lookup: CDR1 SNHLY, CDR2 FYNNEI. V was trimmed by 11 bases and J by 0 bases, leaving 10 bases between them. The CDR3 totals 12 residues. The CDR3 region has the DNA TGTGCCGGAGGGAGGCTGAACACTGAAGCTTTCTTT. Protein: CAGGRLNTEAFF.

V gene TRBV5-1 combines with J gene TRBJ1-6, with a tentative D call TRBD1 (5 bases). V was trimmed by 4 bases and J by 6 bases, leaving 14 bases between them. Germline CDR1 reads SGHRS; CDR2 reads YFSETQ. CDR3 length equals 15 residues. As DNA, the CDR3 is TGCGCCAGCAGCCCAGGGCCGGCGGTTAATTCACCCCTCCACTTT. Translating it yields CASSPGPAVNSPLHF.

CDR3 sequence: CASSISGAPRQFF. In nucleotides, the CDR3 is TGTGCCAGCAGTATAAGCGGGGCCCCCCGGCAGTTCTTC. J is TRBJ2-1 and V is TRBV27; 7 bases match TRBD2. The CDR3 totals 13 residues. Per the germline V gene, CDR1 is MNHEY and CDR2 is SMNVEV (reference sequence). V lost 5 bases to trimming and J lost 12 bases; unmatched junction nucleotides: 10.